What follows are 3 T cell receptor beta chains derived from one specimen sequenced in a study of glioma-infiltrating T cells. Using RNA template, CDR3s of TCR alpha and beta were amplified with iRepertoire arm-PCR. TCRdb fed the multiplex PCR reads into MiXCR, producing one record per CDR3 protein. The data show 300,000 to 450,000 distinct CDR3 sequences, more than 35% seen once. Sequenced: glioma tissue, nonneoplastic brain tissue, or PBMCs (not recorded which). These receptors were taken from a human donor with low-grade glioma or glioblastoma, undergoing nonglioma brain surgery, or in good health (not recorded which).

The rearrangement uses TRBV2 and TRBJ1-2; weak D call: TRBD1 (5 bases). The CDR3 has 13 residues. V lost 6 bases to trimming and J lost 6 bases, with 14 bases between them. Germline values: CDR1 SNHLY, CDR2 FYNNEI. The CDR3 sequence is CASRGDHEDGYTF. The CDR3 coding sequence is TGTGCCAGCAGGGGGGATCATGAAGATGGCTACACCTTC.

This clonotype was observed a few times. The chain combines TRBV4-3 with TRBJ1-1; TRBD1 is a possible D gene (6 bases). This CDR3 region has 14 residues. CDR1 and CDR2 (germline): LGHNA, YSLEER. Trimming took off 1 base at V and 1 base at J, with 7 bases between the two ends. CDR3 region: CASSQVTGNTEAFF. The CDR3 DNA follows: TGCGCCAGCAGCCAAGTGACAGGGAACACTGAAGCTTTCTTT.

Concerning this clonotype: This may come from a read error, since a much larger clone is one base off. This rearrangement joins TRBV6-2 or TRBV6-3 to TRBJ2-1, with a possible D match to TRBD2 (5 bases). V lost 2 bases, J lost 6 bases, and 8 bases lay in between. Germline assignment: CDR1 MNHEY and CDR2 SVGEGT. The length of the CDR3 is 13 residues. CDR3 bases: TGTGCCAGCAGTTACAACCTAGCCAATGAGCAGTTCTTC. Translation gives CASSYNLANEQFF.